The rows below give T cell receptor beta chains drawn from one sample of a study of blood T cell repertoires in COVID-19. Measured with immunoSEQ multiplex PCR; TCRdb has only the in-frame clones, and not every one. The data hold 100,000 to 150,000 clones, with about 80% observed a single time. The material sequenced was peripheral blood. Receptors were obtained from a man between 60 and 75 years old with acute or convalescent COVID-19. Each CDR3 is given with its conserved first and last residue. The D gene is left open where the match is weak. Size is stated for part of the rows, as once, few or many counts, or as a class when the clone is expanded.

v_call	j_call	clone_size	d_call	cdr3_aa	cdr3_nt
TRBV5-1	TRBJ1-3	NA	TRBD1	CASRLDRAPGNTIYF	TGCGCCAGCAGACTGGACAGGGCCCCTGGAAACACCATATATTTT
TRBV15	TRBJ2-7	few	TRBD1	CATSRTLSWGQGYEQYF	TGTGCCACCAGCAGAACCCTCTCGTGGGGACAGGGCTACGAGCAGTACTTC
TRBV9	TRBJ1-2	once	TRBD1	CASTLTGAYGYTF	TGTGCCAGCACCCTTACAGGGGCCTATGGCTACACCTTC
TRBV12-3/TRBV12-4	TRBJ2-7	few	NA	CASSYGISDEQYF	TGTGCCAGCAGTTACGGTATCTCGGACGAGCAGTACTTC
TRBV29-1	TRBJ2-5	NA	NA	CSVEALQETQYF	TGCAGCGTCGAGGCCCTTCAAGAGACCCAGTACTTC
TRBV7-2	TRBJ2-1	NA	TRBD2	CASSLGLRAGDYEQFF	TGTGCCAGCAGCTTGGGACTACGAGCGGGAGATTATGAGCAGTTCTTC
TRBV30	TRBJ1-2	NA	NA	CAWSDGPGGGGYTF	TGTGCCTGGAGTGACGGACCGGGCGGGGGAGGCTACACCTTC
TRBV6-5	TRBJ1-2	NA	TRBD1	CASKGTVNYGYTF	TGTGCCAGCAAGGGGACAGTCAACTATGGCTACACCTTC
TRBV27	TRBJ2-7	NA	TRBD2	CASSFGTSGRGGPVYEQYF	TGTGCCAGCAGTTTTGGGACTAGCGGGAGGGGGGGCCCGGTTTACGAGCAGTACTTC
TRBV7-8	TRBJ1-1	once	NA	CASSSPTEGNTEAFF	TGTGCCAGCAGCTCCCCCACAGAAGGGAACACTGAAGCTTTCTTT
TRBV11-3	TRBJ2-3	NA	TRBD1	CASSLPPGQGSDTQYF	TGTGCCAGCAGCCTCCCCCCGGGACAGGGTTCGGATACGCAGTATTTT
TRBV7-9	TRBJ2-5	NA	NA	CASSPRGALPQYF	TGTGCCAGCAGCCCCAGGGGGGCATTACCCCAGTACTTC
TRBV7-9	TRBJ1-4	few	TRBD1	CASSLGRTGDEKLFF	TGTGCCAGCAGCTTAGGTCGTACAGGGGATGAAAAACTGTTTTTT
TRBV9	TRBJ2-4	NA	NA	CASSSGLAKNIQYF	TGTGCCAGCAGCTCCGGTTTAGCCAAAAACATTCAGTACTTC
TRBV5-1	TRBJ2-2	NA	TRBD1	CASSLGSTGAGELFF	TGCGCCAGCAGCTTGGGGTCGACAGGGGCCGGGGAGCTGTTTTTT
TRBV5-1	TRBJ1-5	NA	NA	CASSQGGDQPQHF	TGCGCCAGCAGCCAGGGTGGCGATCAGCCCCAGCATTTT
TRBV2	TRBJ2-4	NA	NA	CASSQGEGVKNIQYF	TGTGCCAGCAGCCAAGGGGAGGGGGTCAAAAACATTCAGTACTTC
TRBV6-6	TRBJ1-6	NA	TRBD1	CAIGQGSSYNSPLHF	TGTGCTATCGGACAGGGAAGCTCCTATAATTCACCCCTCCACTTT
TRBV9	TRBJ1-2	NA	NA	CASSVQVNYGYTF	TGTGCCAGCAGCGTCCAGGTTAACTATGGCTACACCTTC
TRBV7-6	TRBJ1-5	NA	NA	CASSLTGNSNQPQHF	TGTGCCAGCAGCTTAACAGGGAATAGCAATCAGCCCCAGCATTTT
TRBV24-1	TRBJ2-2	NA	TRBD1	CATSDLTGQEPGGELFF	TGTGCCACCAGTGATTTGACGGGACAGGAGCCTGGAGGGGAGCTGTTTTTT